The 8 T cell receptor beta chains in this list originate from one sample, sequenced in a study of response to subunit inactivated influenza vaccine. TCRdb analysed the RT-PCR reads with MiXCR anew, one entry per CDR3 protein. Counted here are a few hundred thousand distinct CDR3 sequences, about a fifth occurring once; the ten biggest clones make up roughly 10%. The material was PBMCs from blood, obtained less than 22 months after vaccination. These receptor sequences come from a man aged 45-69 years who received an inactivated influenza vaccine.

V gene TRBV11-2 combines with J gene TRBJ2-1; D gene uncertain. The CDR3 runs to 11 residues. Trimming took off 6 bases at V and 6 bases at J, with 6 bases between the two ends. Per the germline V gene, CDR1 is SGHAT and CDR2 is FQNNGV. The CDR3 region is CASRVLNEQFF. CDR3 nucleotides: TGTGCCAGCAGAGTCCTCAATGAGCAGTTCTTC.

The CDR3 DNA is TGTGCCAGCTCACCTTCAGGGTTGAGAAACACCATATATTTT. Translation: CASSPSGLRNTIYF. The V and J genes are TRBV18 and TRBJ1-3; perhaps TRBD1 as D (5 bases). The ends were cut back, 3 bases at V and 5 bases at J, with 11 bases in the middle. CDR1 and CDR2 (germline): KGHSH, LQKENI. The CDR3 spans 14 residues.

The chain has TRBV20-1 and TRBJ2-3; no clear D. The germline V gene encodes CDR1 DFQATT and CDR2 SNEGSKA (reference sequence). Between the trimmed V and J ends, which lost 8 bases and 6 bases, there was a span of 9 bases. This CDR3 comprises 10 residues. CDR3 sequence: CSRRLDTQYF. Here the CDR3 DNA reads TGCAGTCGGAGATTGGATACGCAGTATTTT.

The V call is TRBV2, the J call TRBJ1-2, with D maybe TRBD1 (5 bases). CDR1 and CDR2 from the germline V gene are SNHLY and FYNNEI. V lost 5 bases and J lost 9, with 10 bases in between. This CDR3 has 11 amino acids. CDR3 loop: CASSSGMSYTF. The CDR3 DNA is TGTGCCAGCAGTTCAGGGATGAGCTACACCTTC. Based on the CDR3 plus reference TRBV2 and TRBJ1-2, the full variable domain is EPEVTQTPSHQVTQMGQEVILRCVPISNHLYFYWYRQILGQKVEFLVSFYNNEISEKSEIFDDQFSVERPDGSNFTLKIRSTKLEDSAMYFCASSSGMSYTFGSGTRLTVV.

This clonotype was seen ten or more times. The chain is built from TRBV10-3 and TRBJ2-7, with TRBD1 matching 9 bases. This CDR3 is 14 amino acids long. V shed 6 bases and J 1 base; nucleotides not matched to a gene: 4. The germline gives CDR1 ENHRY, CDR2 SYGVKD. The CDR3 loop reads CAIRGQGGSYEQYF. In nucleotides, the CDR3 is TGTGCCATCAGGGGACAGGGTGGTTCCTACGAGCAGTACTTC.

The chain recombines TRBV5-1 with TRBJ2-4; TRBD1 agrees at 8 bases. Looked up from germline, CDR1 is SGHRS and CDR2 is YFSETQ. The V and J ends lost 1 base and 10 bases, in that order; junction bases with no gene match: 4. This CDR3 spans 13 amino acids. CDR3 residues: CASSLSGTGIQYF. The CDR3 DNA is TGCGCCAGCAGCTTGTCCGGGACAGGTATTCAGTACTTC.

This clonotype has at least ten counts. V and J are TRBV7-9 and TRBJ1-2; D uncertain. This CDR3 has 15 residues. V shed 1 base and J shed 6 bases, with 15 bases lying between them. Germline CDR1 and CDR2: SEHNR and FQNEAQ (reference sequence). The CDR3 loop is CASSLGAVRVHGYTF. In DNA form, the CDR3 reads TGTGCCAGCAGCTTAGGGGCTGTTAGGGTGCATGGCTACACCTTC.

This clonotype was counted many times. The V and J genes are TRBV7-2 and TRBJ1-1, with a tentative D call TRBD1 (6 bases). Germline CDR1 SGHTA, CDR2 FQGNSA. V lost 5 bases to trimming and J lost 0 bases, with 13 bases between them. The CDR3 loop spans 15 amino acids. The CDR3 coding sequence is TGTGCCAGCAGCCCAGGGGTGGGAATGAACACTGAAGCTTTCTTT. Protein sequence: CASSPGVGMNTEAFF.